This entry features one T cell receptor beta chain sequence. The data are from a study of PD-L1 blockade in urothelial cancer. Trimming stripped 3 bases from V and 6 bases from J, with 15 bases between. Per germline, CDR1 SGHRS and CDR2 YFSETQ. CDR3 length: 15 residues. Each PCR reaction had synthetic TCR analog templates spiked into it. The protocol was immunoSEQ multiplex PCR, while the TCRdb copy is restricted to in-frame clones and leaves out a portion. The table records tens of thousands of clones, 84% of them present only once. The sample in question was PBMCs, obtained around atezolizumab (anti-PD-L1) treatment. This sequence was found in a man between 60 and 70 years old with urothelial cancer. V and J are TRBV5-1 and TRBJ2-2, with TRBD2 as a possible D gene (6 bases). CDR3 coding DNA: TGCGCCAGCAGCTCCGGGGGAACTAAAGCCGGGGAGCTGTTTTTT. It codes for CASSSGGTKAGELFF.